The T cell receptor beta chain under discussion was sequenced for a study of beta chain features in type 1 diabetes. Broader study findings: Cells that show high TCR expression could be over-represented by cDNA sequencing. Still unanswered here is whether HLA type influences TCRB rearrangement.

Turning to this clone: Antigen: not known.

One heparinised draw, averaging around 120 mL, was taken per donor. The V end lost 3 bases, the J end lost 2 bases, and 11 bases lay between the germline ends. Germline CDR1 is ENHRY and CDR2 is SYGVKD. The CDR3 has 14 residues. Expressed TCRB transcripts were sequenced because the isolated RNA had all been reverse transcribed beforehand. Around 3.8 million reads per sample were averaged for naive, central memory and regulatory samples. The data were produced by immunoSEQ multiplex PCR, yet TCRdb's version contains in-frame clones alone and is incomplete. This table holds about 260,000 clones, around 68% found once.

The sequencing input was naive CD4+ T cells from blood. The TCR sequence derives from a man aged 30 to 45 in good health. The gene calls are TRBV10-3 and TRBJ2-7; either TRBD1 or TRBD2 may supply D (5 bases each). The CDR3 is CAISDGTPPYEQYF. The CDR3, as DNA: TGTGCCATCAGTGACGGGACGCCCCCCTACGAGCAGTACTTC.